This TCR beta chain was captured in a study of monozygotic twins with inflammatory bowel disease. The template switching step added UMIs that contained a 6-nucleotide sample barcode. TCRdb re-called the 5' RACE reads and catalogs CDR3 proteins one per entry, DNA excluded. Here the sample table reports 400,000 to 500,000 distinct CDR3 sequences. Germline V gene lookup returns CDR1 SGHRS and CDR2 YFSETQ. The CDR3 runs to 15 residues. The sample taken for sequencing was blood. The V call is TRBV5-1, the J call TRBJ1-5; TCRdb's D call, TRBD1, is unchecked because there is no DNA. The TCR originated in a human donor with ulcerative colitis or Crohn's disease, or a healthy co-twin of an affected twin (not recorded which). The CDR3 loop is CASRTGADSNQPQHF.